Each of the 27 T cell receptor beta chains below was sequenced from the same sample in a study of blood T cell repertoires in COVID-19. The table came from immunoSEQ multiplex PCR; TCRdb's copy has only in-frame clones and leaves some out. The sample carries around 140,000 clones, 80% to 90% recorded once. Material: peripheral blood. These receptors came from a woman in her fifties or sixties with acute or convalescent COVID-19.

V usage is TRBV6-5 and J usage is TRBJ2-3, with TRBD2 as a possible D gene (6 bases). The CDR3 loop spans 15 amino acids. Germline V gene lookup returns CDR1 MNHEY and CDR2 SVGAGI. The V gene lost 0 bases and the J gene lost 1 base, with 8 bases spanning the gap. CDR3 loop: CASSYSGEGTDTQYF. The CDR3, as DNA: TGTGCCAGCAGTTACTCAGGGGAGGGCACAGATACGCAGTATTTT.

The chain joins TRBV10-1 to TRBJ2-3, with 9 bases identical to TRBD2. Germline V gives CDR1 WNHNN, CDR2 SYGVQD (reference sequence). Losses at the gene ends were 6 bases for V and 2 bases for J; bases not matched to a gene: 6. CDR3 size: 15 residues. The CDR3 nucleotides are TGCGCCAGCAGCGGACTAGCGTTGGACACAGATACGCAGTATTTT. Encoded protein: CASSGLALDTDTQYF.

The chain has TRBV7-2 and TRBJ2-1, with 7 bases aligning to TRBD2. With V trimmed by 8 bases and J by 4 bases, 14 bases remained unmatched. This CDR3 contains 16 residues. Germline V gene lookup returns CDR1 SGHTA and CDR2 FQGNSA. CDR3 residues: CASGGRRELRYNEQFF. CDR3 coding DNA: TGTGCCAGCGGAGGGAGGCGGGAGTTACGGTACAATGAGCAGTTCTTC. Filled out from reference TRBV7-2 and TRBJ2-1, the complete variable domain reads GAGVSQSPSNKVTEKGKDVELRCDPISGHTALYWYRQSLGQGLEFLIYFQGNSAPDKSGLPSDRFSAERTGGSVSTLTIQRTQQEDSAVYLCASGGRRELRYNEQFFGPGTRLTVL.

The rearrangement links TRBV2 to TRBJ1-5, with 7 positions matching TRBD1. After removal of 6 bases from V and 4 bases from J, the junction contained 3 bases not matched to a gene. Germline loops: CDR1 SNHLY, CDR2 FYNNEI. The CDR3 consists of 13 residues. CDR3 in amino acids: CASRGQSNQPQHF. CDR3 DNA sequence: TGTGCCAGCAGGGGACAGTCAAATCAGCCCCAGCATTTT.

This clone was counted between two and nine times. Other DNA variants within this sample encode the same CDR3. The genes are TRBV18 and TRBJ1-5; D call uncertain. The CDR3 is 12 residues long. Between the trimmed V and J ends, which lost 3 bases and 4 bases, there was a span of 4 bases. Germline V gene sequence: CDR1 KGHSH, CDR2 LQKENI. The CDR3: CASSPRNQPQHF. Written as DNA, the CDR3 is TGTGCCAGCTCACCTCGGAATCAGCCCCAGCATTTT. Together with reference TRBV18 and TRBJ1-5, the CDR3 gives the full variable domain: NAGVMQNPRHLVRRRGQEARLRCSPMKGHSHVYWYRQLPEEGLKFMVYLQKENIIDESGMPKERFSAEFPKEGPSILRIQQVVRGDSAAYFCASSPRNQPQHFGDGTRLSIL.

The rearrangement links TRBV12-5 to TRBJ2-6, with 11 bases aligning to TRBD1. Trimming removed 3 bases from V and 2 bases from J; junction bases left unmatched: 3. Germline V CDR1 and CDR2: LGHNT, FRNRAP. This CDR3 is 17 amino acids long. The CDR3 region has the DNA TGTGCTAGTGGTTTTTGGACAGGGGGCGCTGGGGCCAACGTCCTGACTTTC. Its translation: CASGFWTGGAGANVLTF.

This clone was counted a single time. The chain recombines TRBV19 with TRBJ2-6, with D tentatively TRBD1 (6 bases). Deletions cut 3 bases from V and 0 bases from J, with 18 bases between. The length of the CDR3 is 19 residues. Germline lookup yields CDR1 LNHDA and CDR2 SQIVND (reference sequence). In DNA form, the CDR3 reads TGTGCCAGTAGTATCCTTATAGGACAGCACAGCTCTGGGGCCAACGTCCTGACTTTC. Translated, it gives CASSILIGQHSSGANVLTF.

This clone was observed once. The chain uses TRBV10-1 and TRBJ2-1, with TRBD1 identical over 8 bases. Trimming at V came to 3 bases and at J to 5 bases, leaving 3 bases not matched to a gene. Germline CDR1 WNHNN, CDR2 SYGVQD (reference sequence). The CDR3 covers 14 residues. CDR3 DNA: TGCGCCAGCAGTGAAACAGGGGGGAACAATGAGCAGTTCTTC. It translates to CASSETGGNNEQFF.

The V gene is TRBV7-3, the J gene TRBJ2-7; TRBD1 matches 8 bases. The germline V gene encodes CDR1 SGHTA and CDR2 FQGTGA. This CDR3 is 14 amino acids long. J was trimmed by 0 bases and V by 5 bases; bases with no gene match: 3. The CDR3 DNA follows: TGTGCCAGCAGCCCGGGGACAGGCTCCTACGAGCAGTACTTC. This gives the protein CASSPGTGSYEQYF.

The chain combines TRBV11-2 with TRBJ2-6; no clear D gene. V was pared by 5 bases and J by 3 bases, with 14 bases between. The CDR3 is made up of 16 amino acids. Germline V gene sequence: CDR1 SGHAT, CDR2 FQNNGV. CDR3 residues: CASSRKPAGGANVLTF. As DNA, the CDR3 is TGTGCCAGCAGCCGCAAGCCTGCTGGTGGGGCCAACGTCCTGACTTTC.

V is TRBV4-1 and J is TRBJ1-2; D uncertain. The CDR3 extends over 14 amino acids. The V end lost 4 bases, the J end lost 1 base, and 10 bases lay between the germline ends. From germline, CDR1 is MGHRA and CDR2 YSYEKL. Written as DNA, the CDR3 is TGCGCCAGCAGCCCCTTGAGAGATAACTATGGCTACACCTTC. This gives the protein CASSPLRDNYGYTF.

The J gene is TRBJ1-1, the V gene TRBV3-1 (or the pseudogene TRBV3-2); 7 bases align to TRBD1. The CDR3 loop spans 14 amino acids. Germline assignment: CDR1 LGHDT and CDR2 YNNKEL (reference sequence). J was trimmed by 4 bases and V by 0 bases; bases with no gene match: 2. In nucleotides, the CDR3 is TGTGCCAGCAGCCAAGATGGACAGGTCACTGAAGCTTTCTTT. It is translated as CASSQDGQVTEAFF.

The chain carries TRBV19 and TRBJ2-7; the match to TRBD1 covers 12 bases. CDR3 length: 15 amino acids. Germline V gene data show CDR1 as LNHDA and CDR2 as SQIVND (reference sequence). J lost 7 bases, V lost 1 base, and 5 bases had no gene match. The CDR3, as DNA: TGTGCCAGTAGTATAGTGGGACAGGGGGCAGGAGAGCAGTACTTC. The encoded protein is CASSIVGQGAGEQYF.

This chain links TRBV2 with TRBJ2-3, with 7 bases fitting TRBD1. The CDR3 has 14 residues. V lost 5 bases and J lost 6; bases outside the gene matches: 8. Germline assignment: CDR1 SNHLY and CDR2 FYNNEI. CDR3 sequence reads: CASSRATGFDTQYF. CDR3 coding DNA: TGTGCCAGCAGTCGAGCGACAGGGTTTGATACGCAGTATTTT.

The genes are TRBV27 and TRBJ1-5; a possible D gene is TRBD1 (5 bases). The CDR3 runs 14 residues. Trimming took 3 bases from V and 5 from J, leaving 11 bases between them. Germline values: CDR1 MNHEY, CDR2 SMNVEV (reference sequence). The CDR3: CASSLFGGDQPQHF. The DNA of the CDR3 is TGTGCCAGCAGTTTGTTTGGGGGGGATCAGCCCCAGCATTTT.

The chain has TRBV6-5 and TRBJ2-2, with a weak D call TRBD1 (6 bases). Germline V gene lookup returns CDR1 MNHEY and CDR2 SVGAGI. The CDR3 extends over 15 amino acids. The V gene lost 6 bases and the J gene lost 2 bases, with 13 bases spanning the gap. CDR3 region: CASRRDRINTGELFF. The CDR3 coding sequence is TGTGCCAGCAGGCGAGACAGGATCAACACCGGGGAGCTGTTTTTT.

To note about this clone: The junction shows a germline mismatch at one end, possibly a read error. This chain joins TRBV11-3 and TRBJ2-2, with D perhaps TRBD1 (6 bases). The V gene's germline CDR1 is SGHNT and CDR2 YENEEA. The CDR3 contains 16 residues. The CDR3 region has the DNA TGTGCCAGCAGTTTAGCCCCAGGGGTGTACACCGGGGAGCTGTTTTTT. Amino acids: CASSLAPGVYTGELFF.

The gene calls are TRBV21-1 and TRBJ2-2; TRBD2 is the table's D call, not checked against the DNA. TRBV21-1 has pseudogene status. The CDR3 sequence is 16 residues long. The CDR3 DNA follows: TGTGCCAGCAGCAAGGTCGGGACTAGCGTCATCGGGGAGCTGTTTTTT. It specifies CASSKVGTSVIGELFF.

The chain couples TRBV5-6 to TRBJ1-2; unclear D gene. The CDR3 contains 14 residues. V shed 0 bases and J shed 4 bases, with 10 bases lying between them. CDR1 is SGHDT and CDR2 is YYEEEE in the germline V gene. The CDR3 bases are TGTGCCAGCAGCTTGGTACGTTCAGTCTATGGCTACACCTTC. It translates to CASSLVRSVYGYTF.

The chain links TRBV7-2 to TRBJ2-3; the D gene is possibly TRBD2 (6 bases). CDR1 and CDR2 (germline): SGHTA, FQGNSA. This CDR3 region has 15 residues. Trimming left V 5 bases short and J 3 bases short, with 15 bases between. This CDR3 is CASSDGGGYTDTQYF. In DNA, the CDR3 is TGTGCCAGCAGCGATGGGGGAGGATATACAGATACGCAGTATTTT.

The J gene is TRBJ1-1, the V gene TRBV6-1; TRBD1 agrees at 9 bases. The ends lost 3 bases at V and 4 bases at J; junction bases unmatched: 9. Germline CDR1 and CDR2: MNHNS and SASEGT. CDR3 size: 16 residues. This chain's CDR3 is CASSDIPDRGSTEAFF. DNA for the CDR3: TGTGCCAGCAGTGATATCCCGGACAGGGGTAGCACTGAAGCTTTCTTT.

The chain recombines TRBV9 with TRBJ2-1; possibly TRBD1 for D (6 bases). Germline CDR1 SGDLS, CDR2 YYNGEE. The CDR3 has 14 residues. With 6 bases removed from V and 0 bases from J, the gap between germline ends came to 10 bases. The CDR3: CASNRGSSYNEQFF. CDR3 sequence (DNA): TGTGCCAGCAATAGGGGGAGCTCCTACAATGAGCAGTTCTTC. The whole variable domain, filled in from reference TRBV9 and TRBJ2-1, reads DSGVTQTPKHLITATGQRVTLRCSPRSGDLSVYWYQQSLDQGLQFLIQYYNGEERAKGNILERFSAQQFPDLHSELNLSSLELGDSALYFCASNRGSSYNEQFFGPGTRLTVL.

The chain joins TRBV6-5 to TRBJ2-1; TRBD2 agrees at 7 bases. CDR1 and CDR2 (germline): MNHEY, SVGAGI. The CDR3 runs to 15 residues. With V trimmed by 8 bases and J by 6 bases, 13 bases remained unmatched. The DNA of the CDR3 is TGTGCCAGCGTAATAATCGCGGGAGTCCCCAATGAGCAGTTCTTC. The encoded protein is CASVIIAGVPNEQFF.

The chain is built from TRBV15 and TRBJ2-1, with D possibly being TRBD2 (6 bases). V was trimmed by 0 bases and J by 5 bases, leaving 14 bases between them. Germline values: CDR1 LNHNV, CDR2 YYDKDF (reference sequence). CDR3 length: 16 amino acids. The CDR3 nucleotides read TGTGCCACCAGCAGAGAGGCGGGACGGTCAAACAATGAGCAGTTCTTC. It is translated as CATSREAGRSNNEQFF.

The chain combines TRBV6-5 with TRBJ1-2; 12 bases fit TRBD1. The germline gives CDR1 MNHEY, CDR2 SVGAGI. CDR3 size: 15 residues. Trimming removed 4 bases from V and 6 bases from J; junction bases left unmatched: 6. The CDR3 protein is CASSFIGTGGDGYTF. As DNA, the CDR3 is TGTGCCAGCAGTTTCATAGGGACAGGGGGCGATGGCTACACCTTC.

This clone occurred once. The chain couples TRBV27 to TRBJ2-1; D gene unclear. V was trimmed by 2 bases and J by 8 bases, leaving 13 bases between them. CDR1 is MNHEY, CDR2 SMNVEV, per germline (reference sequence). This CDR3 is built from 14 residues. CDR3 DNA sequence: TGTGCCAGCAGTTTACTAGGCCGTCCAGATGAGCAGTTCTTC. Amino acids: CASSLLGRPDEQFF.

V gene TRBV7-8 combines with J gene TRBJ2-3, with D maybe TRBD2 (6 bases). CDR1 and CDR2 from the germline V gene are SGHVS and FQNEAQ. The CDR3 covers 16 residues. V shed 4 bases and J shed 0 bases, with 14 bases lying between them. The CDR3 spells CASSSASGGSTDTQYF. CDR3 nucleotide sequence: TGTGCCAGCAGCTCCGCTAGTGGGGGGAGCACAGATACGCAGTATTTT.